The 2 T cell receptor beta chains below all came from one sample that was sequenced in a study of T cell responses to AZD1222 COVID-19 vaccine. Data came from immunoSEQ multiplex PCR; TCRdb stores just in-frame clones and leaves some out. The sample has around 150,000 clones, approximately 92% seen once. Here the sequenced sample was peripheral blood, taken 28 days after the second AZD1222 dose. These receptors all stem from an adult who received the AZD1222 COVID-19 vaccine.

This chain links TRBV5-1 with TRBJ1-1; D is ambiguous. The CDR3 sequence is 12 residues long. With 7 bases removed from V and 0 bases from J, the gap between germline ends came to 7 bases. Germline V CDR1 and CDR2: SGHRS, YFSETQ. The chain's CDR3 is CASSDLNTEAFF. Here the CDR3 DNA reads TGCGCCAGCTCGGATTTGAACACTGAAGCTTTCTTT.

J is TRBJ1-2 and V is TRBV6-1; D is uncertain. Germline values: CDR1 MNHNS, CDR2 SASEGT. V was pared by 2 bases and J by 0 bases, with 4 bases between. The CDR3 totals 13 residues. For the CDR3, the DNA is TGTGCCAGCAGTGAACGTGCTAACTATGGCTACACCTTC. This sequence encodes CASSERANYGYTF.